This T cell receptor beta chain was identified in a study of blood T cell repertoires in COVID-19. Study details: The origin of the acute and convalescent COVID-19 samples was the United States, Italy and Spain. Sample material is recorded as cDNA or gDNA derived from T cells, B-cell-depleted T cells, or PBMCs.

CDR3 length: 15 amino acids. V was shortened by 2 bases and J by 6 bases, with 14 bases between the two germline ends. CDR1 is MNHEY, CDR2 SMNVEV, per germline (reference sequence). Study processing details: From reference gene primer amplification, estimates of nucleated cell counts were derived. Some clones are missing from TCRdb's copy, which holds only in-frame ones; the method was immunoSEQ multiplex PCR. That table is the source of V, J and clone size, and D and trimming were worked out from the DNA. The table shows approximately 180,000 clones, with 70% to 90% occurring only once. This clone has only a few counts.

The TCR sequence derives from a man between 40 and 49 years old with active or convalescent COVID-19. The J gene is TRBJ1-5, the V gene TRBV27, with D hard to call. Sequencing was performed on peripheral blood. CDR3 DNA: TGTGCCAGCAGTTTAGGGTCGGGGATGTCTCAGCCCCAGCATTTT. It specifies CASSLGSGMSQPQHF.